This TCR beta chain comes out of a study of OX40 agonist ivuxolimab in advanced cancers. As for the study in general: Mean age approximately 59 years, range 23 to 79; roughly 82% male. Roughly two fifths of patients had received prior checkpoint inhibitor therapy.

Data came from immunoSEQ multiplex PCR; TCRdb stores just in-frame clones and leaves some out. The sample lists some 62,000 clones, just under 85% seen once, with more than 8% in the top ten. Study-wide results and caveats: The study observed clonal expansion of CD4+ and CD8+ blood T cells by week 6 at 0.1 to 3.0 mg/kg.

With respect to this clone: The antigen remains undetermined.

The V end lost 3 bases, the J end lost 1 base, and 13 bases lay between the germline ends. Germline CDR1 and CDR2: SGHTA and FQGNSA. The CDR3 loop spans 15 amino acids. This clonotype originated in an adult with an advanced solid tumor such as melanoma, head and neck, liver or kidney cancer. The sequenced sample was CD4+ or CD8+ T cells sorted from blood, obtained in a trial of the OX40 agonist ivuxolimab. The rearrangement links TRBV7-2 to TRBJ2-7; perhaps TRBD2 as D (5 bases). CDR3 residues: CASSFGGVLSYEQYF. In DNA, the CDR3 is TGTGCCAGCAGCTTCGGAGGTGTCCTTTCCTACGAGCAGTACTTC.